The present entry profiles one T cell receptor beta chain with its context. Its specificity is not known. PCR primers comprised 60 Vbeta and 13 Jbeta primers. Profiled with immunoSEQ multiplex PCR; TCRdb holds only in-frame clones, not every one. The repertoire holds around 180,000 clones, 78% seen once, with 4.5% to 7.5% in the top ten. The sample is drawn from a study of cytomegalovirus exposure and HLA in healthy donors. About the study: Across under 450 genotyped donors, approximately 80% landed in the Caucasian-associated ancestry cluster.

Regarding the study as a whole: A later analysis reportedly found that, within productive TCRs, an Asian-associated ancestry cluster had fewer N-insertions than the mean observed across the roughly 630 donors.

The V gene lost 5 bases and the J gene lost 4 bases, with 15 bases spanning the gap. The length of the CDR3 is 15 residues. Looked up from germline, CDR1 is SGHTA and CDR2 is FQGNSA. The J gene is TRBJ1-3, the V gene TRBV7-2; D is perhaps TRBD1 (5 bases). Sequenced sample: PBMCs. This clonotype was sampled from a woman aged 25 to 39 in good health and CMV-seropositive. CDR3 coding DNA: TGTGCCAGCAGCCTTAGGGGTGCGGGGGGAAACACCATATATTTT. This codes for CASSLRGAGGNTIYF. The full variable domain, in which reference TRBV7-2 and TRBJ1-3 provide the parts outside the CDR3, is GAGVSQSPSNKVTEKGKDVELRCDPISGHTALYWYRQSLGQGLEFLIYFQGNSAPDKSGLPSDRFSAERTGGSVSTLTIQRTQQEDSAVYLCASSLRGAGGNTIYFGEGSWLTVV.